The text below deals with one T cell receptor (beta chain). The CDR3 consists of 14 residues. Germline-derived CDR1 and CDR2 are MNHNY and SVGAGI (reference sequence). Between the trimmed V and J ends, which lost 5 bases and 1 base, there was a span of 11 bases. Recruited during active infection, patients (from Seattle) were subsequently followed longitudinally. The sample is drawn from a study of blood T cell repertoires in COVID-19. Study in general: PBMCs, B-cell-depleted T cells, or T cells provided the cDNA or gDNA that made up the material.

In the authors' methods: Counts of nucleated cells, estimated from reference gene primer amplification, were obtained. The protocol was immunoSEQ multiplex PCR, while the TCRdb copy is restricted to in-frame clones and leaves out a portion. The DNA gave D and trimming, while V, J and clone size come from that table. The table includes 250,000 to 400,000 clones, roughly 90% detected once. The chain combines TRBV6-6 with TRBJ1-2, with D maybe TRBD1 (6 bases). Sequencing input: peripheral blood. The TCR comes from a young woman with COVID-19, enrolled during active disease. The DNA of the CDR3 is TGTGCCAGCAGTCGGACAGATATTAACTATGGCTACACCTTC. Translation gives CASSRTDINYGYTF.